This entry concerns a single T cell receptor (beta chain). Its target is unknown. This sample is drawn from a study of vaccination effects on CD4 cells after COVID-19. V lost 0 bases and J 4 bases, leaving 16 bases between the germline ends. The CDR3 runs 16 residues. CDR1 is SGHRS and CDR2 is YFSETQ in the germline V gene. Expansion with viral peptide pools was applied to antigen-specific CD4+ T cells by the ViraFEST assay prior to sequencing. Cells that had been cultured for roughly 9 days were the source of isolated CD4+ T cells. Each participant was administered two doses of either the BNT162b2 or the mRNA-1273 vaccine. In the vaccine recipients, nucleocapsid antibodies were negative and there was no prior SARS-CoV-2 infection. Replacing half the medium with IL-2 medium was done on days 3 and 7. Data came from immunoSEQ multiplex PCR; TCRdb stores just in-frame clones and leaves some out. The sample includes about 30,000 clones, roughly 80% of them seen just once.

General study points: Cross-reaction with common cold coronaviruses was seen in only 1 of 255 vaccine-induced clones from healthy vaccinees. Among infection- and vaccine-induced clones, marked clonal contraction occurred late after vaccination.

The input for sequencing was CD4+ T cells from PBMCs cultured with SARS-CoV-2 spike peptides, taken after COVID-19 vaccination. The chain carries TRBV5-1 and TRBJ2-5; D possibly uses TRBD1 or TRBD2 (5 bases each). The TCR comes from a human donor who received a COVID-19 vaccine. Some clones in this sample may be carry-over from other donors' samples. For the CDR3, the DNA is TGCGCCAGCAGCTTGGGGGGGAACGCATTGGGAGAGACCCAGTACTTC. Its protein is CASSLGGNALGETQYF.